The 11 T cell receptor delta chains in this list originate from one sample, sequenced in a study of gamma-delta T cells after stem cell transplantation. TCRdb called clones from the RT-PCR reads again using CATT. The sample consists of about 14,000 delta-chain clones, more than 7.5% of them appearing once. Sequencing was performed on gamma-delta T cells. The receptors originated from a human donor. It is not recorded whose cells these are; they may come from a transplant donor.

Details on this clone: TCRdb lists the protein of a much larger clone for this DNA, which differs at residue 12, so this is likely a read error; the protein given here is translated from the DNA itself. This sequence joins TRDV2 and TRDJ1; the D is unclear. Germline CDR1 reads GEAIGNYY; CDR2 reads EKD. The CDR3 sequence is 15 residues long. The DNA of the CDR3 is TGTGCCTGTGACACCGTTCACCGGAACGGCGATAACCTCATCTTT. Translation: CACDTVHRNGDNLIF.

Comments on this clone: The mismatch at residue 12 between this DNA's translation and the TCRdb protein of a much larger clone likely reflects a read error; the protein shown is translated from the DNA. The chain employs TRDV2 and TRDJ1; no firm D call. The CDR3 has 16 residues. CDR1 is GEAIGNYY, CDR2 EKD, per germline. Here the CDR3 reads CACDTMGLRYTNKLIF. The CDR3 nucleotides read TGTGCCTGTGACACCATGGGCCTTAGGTACACCAATAAACTCATCTTT.

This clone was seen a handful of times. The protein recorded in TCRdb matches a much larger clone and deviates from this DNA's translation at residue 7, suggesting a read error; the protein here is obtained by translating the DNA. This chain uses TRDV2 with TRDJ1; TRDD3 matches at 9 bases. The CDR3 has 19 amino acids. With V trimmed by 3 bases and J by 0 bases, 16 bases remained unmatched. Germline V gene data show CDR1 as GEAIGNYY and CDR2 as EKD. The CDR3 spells CACDGLRGDTAANTDKLIF. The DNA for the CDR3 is TGTGCCTGTGACGGACTACGGGGGGATACCGCAGCGAACACCGATAAACTCATCTTT.

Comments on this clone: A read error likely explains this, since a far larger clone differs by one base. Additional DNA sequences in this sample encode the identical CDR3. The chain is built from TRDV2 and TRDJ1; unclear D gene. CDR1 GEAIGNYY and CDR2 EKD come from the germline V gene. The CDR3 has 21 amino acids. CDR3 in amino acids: CACDILTAAVVTNGVTDKLIF. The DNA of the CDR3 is TGCGCCTGTGATATTCTAACGGCTGCTGTCGTAACGAACGGGGTCACCGATAAACTCATCTTT.

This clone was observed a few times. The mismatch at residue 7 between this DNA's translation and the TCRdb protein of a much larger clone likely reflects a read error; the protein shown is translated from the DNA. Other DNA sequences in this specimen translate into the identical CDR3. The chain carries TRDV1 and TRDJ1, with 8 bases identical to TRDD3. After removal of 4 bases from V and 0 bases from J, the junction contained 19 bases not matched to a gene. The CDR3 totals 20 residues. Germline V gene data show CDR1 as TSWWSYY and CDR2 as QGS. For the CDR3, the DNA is TGTGCTCTTGGGGGCTCCCGGACTACGGGCTGGGGGACGTACACCGATAAACTCATCTTT. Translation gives CALGGSRTTGWGTYTDKLIF.

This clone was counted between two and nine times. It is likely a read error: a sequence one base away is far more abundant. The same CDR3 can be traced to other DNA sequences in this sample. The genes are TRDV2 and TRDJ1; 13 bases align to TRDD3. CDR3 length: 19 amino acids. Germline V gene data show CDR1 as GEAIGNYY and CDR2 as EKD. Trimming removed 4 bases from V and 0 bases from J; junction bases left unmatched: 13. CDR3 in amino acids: CACEPVLGDTRRYTDKLIF. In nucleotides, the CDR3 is TGTGCCTGTGAACCCGTACTGGGGGATACGCGGAGGTACACCGATAAACTCATCTTT.

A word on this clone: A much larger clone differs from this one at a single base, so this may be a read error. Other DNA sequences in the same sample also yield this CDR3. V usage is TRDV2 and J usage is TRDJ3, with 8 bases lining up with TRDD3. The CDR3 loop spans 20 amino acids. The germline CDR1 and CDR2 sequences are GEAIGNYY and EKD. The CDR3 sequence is CACDLPTGGPTSWDTRQMFF. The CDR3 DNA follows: TGTGCCTGTGACTTACCTACTGGGGGGCCCACCTCCTGGGACACCCGACAAATGTTTTTC.

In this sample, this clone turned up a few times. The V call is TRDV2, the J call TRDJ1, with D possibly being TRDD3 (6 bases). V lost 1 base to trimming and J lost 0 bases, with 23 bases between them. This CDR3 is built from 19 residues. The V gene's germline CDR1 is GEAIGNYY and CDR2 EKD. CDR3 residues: CACDTSRSGGRGDTDKLIF. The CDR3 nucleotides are TGTGCCTGTGACACTAGTAGATCAGGGGGACGGGGGGACACCGATAAACTCATCTTT.

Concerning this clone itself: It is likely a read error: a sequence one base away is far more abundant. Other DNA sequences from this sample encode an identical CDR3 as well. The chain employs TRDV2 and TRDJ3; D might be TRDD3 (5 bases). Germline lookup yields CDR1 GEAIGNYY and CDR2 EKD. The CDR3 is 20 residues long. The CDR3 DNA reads TGTGCCTGTGACAAAACGGAGGGGACTTTAAGCTCCTGGGACACCCGACAGATGTTCTTC. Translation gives CACDKTEGTLSSWDTRQMFF.

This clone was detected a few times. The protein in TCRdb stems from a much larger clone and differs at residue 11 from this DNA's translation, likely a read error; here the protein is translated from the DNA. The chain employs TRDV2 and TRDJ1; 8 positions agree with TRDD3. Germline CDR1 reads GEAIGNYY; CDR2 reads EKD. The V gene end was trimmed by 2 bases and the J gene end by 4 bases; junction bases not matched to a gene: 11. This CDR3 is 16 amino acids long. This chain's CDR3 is CACDILGDLYNDKLIF. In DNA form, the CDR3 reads TGTGCCTGTGACATTTTGGGGGATCTTTACAACGATAAACTCATCTTT.

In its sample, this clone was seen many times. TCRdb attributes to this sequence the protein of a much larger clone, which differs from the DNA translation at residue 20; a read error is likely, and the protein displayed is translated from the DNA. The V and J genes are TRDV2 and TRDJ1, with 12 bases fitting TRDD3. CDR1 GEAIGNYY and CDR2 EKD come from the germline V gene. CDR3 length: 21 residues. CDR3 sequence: CACDTVTGGYNGTSYTDKLTF. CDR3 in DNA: TGTGCCTGTGACACCGTCACTGGGGGATACAACGGGACTTCGTACACCGATAAACTCACCTTT.